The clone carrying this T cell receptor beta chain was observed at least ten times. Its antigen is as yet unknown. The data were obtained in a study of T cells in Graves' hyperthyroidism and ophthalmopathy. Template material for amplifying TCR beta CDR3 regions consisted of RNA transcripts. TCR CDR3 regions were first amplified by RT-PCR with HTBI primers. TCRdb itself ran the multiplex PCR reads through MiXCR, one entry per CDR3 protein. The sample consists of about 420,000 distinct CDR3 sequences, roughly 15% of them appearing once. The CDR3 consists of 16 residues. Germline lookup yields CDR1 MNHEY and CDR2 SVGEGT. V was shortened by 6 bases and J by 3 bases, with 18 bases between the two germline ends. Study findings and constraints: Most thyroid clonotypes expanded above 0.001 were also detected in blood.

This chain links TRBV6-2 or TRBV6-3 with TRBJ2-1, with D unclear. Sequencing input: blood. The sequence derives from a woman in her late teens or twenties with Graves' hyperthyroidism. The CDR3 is CASSRQSPVGYNEQFF. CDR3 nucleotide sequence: TGTGCCAGCAGCCGACAATCACCCGTCGGCTACAATGAGCAGTTCTTC.